The 19 T cell receptor beta chains below come from one sample, sequenced in a study of T-cell reconstitution after alpha-beta-depleted transplantation in children. TCRbeta library preparation incorporated unique molecular identifiers. MiXCR, applied by TCRdb to the PCR reads, yields one record per CDR3 protein. The sample comprises more than 200,000 distinct CDR3 sequences, more than 20% of which are singletons, and approximately 2.5% rests with the top ten. This sample comprised PBMCs, obtained before TCRalphabeta/CD19-depleted stem cell transplant. These receptor sequences come from a girl aged 2 to 9 with Fanconi anemia, due to receive a stem cell transplant.

A few counts support this clonotype. The V and J genes are TRBV5-1 and TRBJ2-7; TRBD1 agrees at 7 bases. The CDR3 is 17 amino acids. V lost 0 bases and J lost 2; bases outside the gene matches: 11. Germline CDR1 reads SGHRS; CDR2 reads YFSETQ. DNA of the CDR3: TGCGCCAGCAGCTTGGGACAGGGCTCTTCCGTCGCCTACGAGCAGTACTTC. Translated, it gives CASSLGQGSSVAYEQYF. The full variable domain, with the rest looked up from reference TRBV5-1 and TRBJ2-7, is KAGVTQTPRYLIKTRGQQVTLSCSPISGHRSVSWYQQTPGQGLQFLFEYFSETQRNKGNFPGRFSGRQFSNSRSEMNVSTLELGDSALYLCASSLGQGSSVAYEQYFGPGTRLTVT.

The V gene is TRBV20-1, the J gene TRBJ1-1; unclear D gene. Germline lookup yields CDR1 DFQATT and CDR2 SNEGSKA (reference sequence). V shed 0 bases and J shed 0 bases, with 8 bases lying between them. The CDR3 is 14 residues long. The DNA of the CDR3 is TGCAGTGCTAGAGAGGGGATCATGAACACTGAAGCTTTCTTT. Its translation: CSAREGIMNTEAFF.

V is TRBV30 and J is TRBJ1-5, with D possibly matching TRBD1 (5 bases). The CDR3 loop spans 13 amino acids. V was shortened by 3 bases and J by 2 bases, with 8 bases between the two germline ends. Germline CDR1 reads GTSNPN; CDR2 reads SVGIG (reference sequence). The CDR3 is CAWSGGGNQPQHF. The CDR3 DNA reads TGTGCCTGGAGCGGGGGGGGCAATCAGCCCCAGCATTTT.

The V and J genes are TRBV4-1 and TRBJ2-2; a possible D gene is TRBD1 (6 bases). Germline CDR1 reads MGHRA; CDR2 reads YSYEKL. V lost 3 bases and J lost 6, with 11 bases in between. The CDR3 contains 14 residues. The CDR3 protein is CASSHNRVSGELFF. The CDR3 DNA reads as TGCGCCAGCAGCCACAACAGGGTTTCCGGGGAGCTGTTTTTT.

V is TRBV6-2 or TRBV6-3 and J is TRBJ1-1, with a possible D match to TRBD1 (5 bases). There are 11 residues in the CDR3. The ends were cut back, 6 bases at V and 5 bases at J, with 7 bases in the middle. The germline V gene encodes CDR1 MNHEY and CDR2 SVGEGT. The CDR3 region has the DNA TGTGCCAGCAGGCGGACAACTGAAGCTTTCTTT. Translation: CASRRTTEAFF.

This chain uses TRBV3-1 with TRBJ2-7; D perhaps matches TRBD1 (6 bases). The CDR3 is made up of 15 amino acids. The germline V gene has CDR1 LGHDT and CDR2 YNNKEL (reference sequence). Trimming removed 0 bases at V and 3 bases at J, with 12 bases between. CDR3 in amino acids: CASSQESQGFYEQYF. CDR3 DNA: TGTGCCAGCAGCCAAGAAAGTCAGGGGTTCTACGAGCAGTACTTC.

This clonotype was found a few times. The chain employs TRBV5-8 and TRBJ2-1; 7 positions match TRBD1. Germline CDR1 reads SGHTS; CDR2 reads YDEGEE. The CDR3 consists of 17 residues. V shed 0 bases and J 5 bases; nucleotides not matched to a gene: 11. This chain's CDR3 is CASSLGTGIPLHNEQFF. CDR3 coding DNA: TGTGCCAGCAGCTTGGGGACAGGAATCCCTCTCCACAATGAGCAGTTCTTC.

This clonotype was recorded a few times. V is TRBV4-2 and J is TRBJ2-2; D remains unclear. There are 14 residues in the CDR3. The ends were cut back, 1 base at V and 6 bases at J, with 9 bases in the middle. The germline V gene encodes CDR1 LGHNA and CDR2 YNFKEQ. The CDR3 sequence: CASSQVGYPGELFF. In DNA form, the CDR3 reads TGTGCCAGCAGCCAAGTTGGTTACCCCGGGGAGCTGTTTTTT.

This clonotype has only a few counts. The V and J genes are TRBV29-1 and TRBJ1-2; D perhaps matches TRBD1 (6 bases). Looked up from germline, CDR1 is SQVTM and CDR2 is ANQGSEA. V gave up 6 bases and J gave up 5 bases, with 10 bases separating them. This CDR3 spans 11 amino acids. The CDR3 DNA is TGCAGCGTCCGGGGGCGTTATGGCTACACCTTC. As protein: CSVRGRYGYTF.

The rearrangement joins TRBV20-1 to TRBJ2-1, with D perhaps matching TRBD2 (6 bases). V lost 0 bases to trimming and J lost 8 bases, with 20 bases between them. Germline-derived CDR1 and CDR2 are DFQATT and SNEGSKA (reference sequence). There are 16 residues in the CDR3. The CDR3 DNA reads as TGCAGTGCTAGAGAATGGGTGGGAGGAGGGCGCGATGAGCAGTTCTTC. Its translation is CSAREWVGGGRDEQFF.

This clonotype was seen at least ten times. The V call is TRBV20-1, the J call TRBJ2-1, with 12 bases identical to TRBD2. In germline, CDR1 is DFQATT, CDR2 SNEGSKA (reference sequence). The CDR3 sequence is 16 residues long. The V segment lost 1 base and the J segment 6 bases; nucleotides outside the gene matches: 7. The DNA of the CDR3 is TGCAGTGCTAGAGTCCCCCTAGCGGGAGGGCCCAATGAGCAGTTCTTC. The encoded protein is CSARVPLAGGPNEQFF.

The chain joins TRBV29-1 to TRBJ2-5, with 10 bases matching TRBD1. Germline values: CDR1 SQVTM, CDR2 ANQGSEA. The CDR3 is 13 amino acids. J was trimmed by 4 bases and V by 7 bases; bases with no gene match: 6. CDR3 coding DNA: TGCAGCGCCGGACAGGGGGAAGGAGAGACCCAGTACTTC. This gives the protein CSAGQGEGETQYF.

This clonotype was counted ten times or more. The CDR3 loop is CASRSKTLTVPPTYEQYF. CDR3 DNA sequence: TGTGCCAGCCGCTCAAAGACCTTAACGGTGCCTCCCACCTACGAGCAGTACTTC. This chain connects TRBV7-4 to TRBJ2-7; D remains unclear. Germline CDR1 and CDR2: SGHVT and SQSDAQ. This CDR3 spans 18 amino acids. Trimming removed 8 bases from V and 2 bases from J, with 28 bases in between.

The rearrangement links TRBV5-1 to TRBJ2-5; D could derive from TRBD1 or TRBD2 (5 bases each). This CDR3 is 14 amino acids long. CDR1 and CDR2 (germline): SGHRS, YFSETQ. V was cut by 3 bases and J by 8 bases, with 17 bases left in between. CDR3 in amino acids: CASSSQDTPGTQYF. The CDR3 nucleotides are TGCGCCAGCAGCTCCCAGGACACTCCGGGAACCCAGTACTTC.

The chain is built from TRBV20-1 and TRBJ2-1; no firm D call. Trimming took 8 bases from V and 2 from J, leaving 4 bases between them. Germline V gene data show CDR1 as DFQATT and CDR2 as SNEGSKA (reference sequence). The length of the CDR3 is 10 residues. The CDR3 reads CSSPYNEQFF. In nucleotides, the CDR3 is TGCAGTAGCCCCTACAATGAGCAGTTCTTC.

At least ten counts were recorded for this clonotype. The chain carries TRBV4-2 and TRBJ2-2, with 11 nucleotides matching TRBD2. J gave up 0 bases and V 4 bases, and 4 bases lay outside the gene matches. This CDR3 contains 17 residues. The germline V gene has CDR1 LGHNA and CDR2 YNFKEQ. The CDR3 DNA follows: TGTGCCAGCAGCCCCCGGACTAGCGGGTCGAACACCGGGGAGCTGTTTTTT. It yields the protein CASSPRTSGSNTGELFF.

As regards this clonotype: This may come from a read error, since a much larger clone is one base off. This chain uses TRBV12-3 or TRBV12-4 with TRBJ2-3; D possibly uses TRBD1 or TRBD2 (5 bases each). This CDR3 comprises 15 residues. For the CDR3, the DNA is TGTGCCAGCAGTTTCAGGAGGACGGACACAGATACGGAGTATTTT. Translating gives CASSFRRTDTDTEYF.

This clonotype was observed many times. This sequence joins TRBV20-1 and TRBJ1-4; 9 bases match TRBD1. The trim removed 4 bases at V and 11 bases at J, leaving 8 bases unmatched. Per germline, CDR1 DFQATT and CDR2 SNEGSKA (reference sequence). This CDR3 has 13 amino acids. Here the CDR3 reads CSAKDRGMGKLFF. The CDR3 coding sequence is TGCAGTGCTAAGGACAGGGGTATGGGGAAACTGTTTTTT.

This clonotype turned up a few times. The rearrangement uses TRBV29-1 and TRBJ1-1, with D possibly TRBD1 on 5 matching bases. The CDR3 consists of 15 residues. V was trimmed by 3 bases and J by 0 bases, leaving 14 bases between them. Looked up from germline, CDR1 is SQVTM and CDR2 is ANQGSEA. CDR3 DNA sequence: TGCAGCGTTGAGGGGGGACTTCTGATGAACACTGAAGCTTTCTTT. Encoded protein: CSVEGGLLMNTEAFF.